A single count supports the clone carrying this TCR beta chain. CDR1 is KGHSH, CDR2 LQKENI, per germline. The CDR3 consists of 13 residues. With 0 bases removed from V and 5 bases from J, the gap between germline ends came to 7 bases. This record belongs to a study of T cell changes during pregnancy in multiple sclerosis. The protocol was immunoSEQ multiplex PCR, while the TCRdb copy is restricted to in-frame clones and leaves out a portion. The sample lists approximately 42,000 clones; around 84% were seen once. The TCR was taken from a female donor with multiple sclerosis, enrolled in a pregnancy study. The source material was CD4+ T cells from peripheral blood mononuclear cells, sampled before pregnancy. The chain recombines TRBV18 with TRBJ2-5; D call uncertain. Here the CDR3 DNA reads TGTGCCAGCTCACCACCATCTACGGAGACCCAGTACTTC. It specifies CASSPPSTETQYF.